Sequencing of this T cell receptor (beta chain) was carried out in a study of technical replicates of blood from a few donors. This CDR3 spans 17 amino acids. Clones were sequenced by immunoSEQ multiplex PCR, and TCRdb holds only the in-frame ones, with some missing. The top ten clones hold about 0.31% of a sample with around 70,000 clones, 95% to 97% of them seen once. The J gene is TRBJ1-2, the V gene TRBV21-1; TRBD1 reflects the table's D call only, with no check against the DNA. TRBV21-1 is given as a pseudogene. This receptor was taken from a human donor in good health. Sample: T cells isolated from PBMCs. Here the CDR3 reads CASSNRDRGIMGIGYTF. The CDR3 bases are TGTGCCAGCAGCAACCGGGACAGGGGAATCATGGGTATCGGCTACACCTTC.